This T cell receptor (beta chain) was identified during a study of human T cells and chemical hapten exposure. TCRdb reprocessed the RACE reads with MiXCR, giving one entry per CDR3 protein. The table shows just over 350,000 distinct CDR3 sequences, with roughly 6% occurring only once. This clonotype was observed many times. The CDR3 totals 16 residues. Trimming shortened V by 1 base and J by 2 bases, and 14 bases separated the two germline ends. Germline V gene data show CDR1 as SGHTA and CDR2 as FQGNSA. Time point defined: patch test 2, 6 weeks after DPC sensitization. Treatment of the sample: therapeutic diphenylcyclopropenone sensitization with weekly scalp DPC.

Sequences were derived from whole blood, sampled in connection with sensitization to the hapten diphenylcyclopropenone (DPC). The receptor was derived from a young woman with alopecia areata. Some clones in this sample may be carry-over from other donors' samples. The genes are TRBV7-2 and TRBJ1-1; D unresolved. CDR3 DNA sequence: TGTGCCAGCAGCTTAGTGCTAACCGATCACAACACTGAAGCTTTCTTT. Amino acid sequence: CASSLVLTDHNTEAFF.